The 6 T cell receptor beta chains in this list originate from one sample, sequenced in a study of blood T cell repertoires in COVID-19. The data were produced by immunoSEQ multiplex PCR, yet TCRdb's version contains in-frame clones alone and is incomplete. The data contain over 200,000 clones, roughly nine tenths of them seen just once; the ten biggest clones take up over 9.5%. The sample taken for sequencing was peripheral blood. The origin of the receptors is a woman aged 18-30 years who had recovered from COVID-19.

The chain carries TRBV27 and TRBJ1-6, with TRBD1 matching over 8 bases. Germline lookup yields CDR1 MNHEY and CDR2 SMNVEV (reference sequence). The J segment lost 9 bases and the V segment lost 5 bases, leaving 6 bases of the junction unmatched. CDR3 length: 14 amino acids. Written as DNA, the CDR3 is TGTGCCAGCAGTCCACGGACAGGGAGTTCACCCCTCCACTTT. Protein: CASSPRTGSSPLHF.

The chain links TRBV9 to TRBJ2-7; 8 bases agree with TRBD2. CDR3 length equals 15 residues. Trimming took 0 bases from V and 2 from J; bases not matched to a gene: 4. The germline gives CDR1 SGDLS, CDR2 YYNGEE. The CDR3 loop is CASSVAPGGAYEQYF. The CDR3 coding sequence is TGTGCCAGCAGCGTAGCGCCGGGAGGGGCCTACGAGCAGTACTTC. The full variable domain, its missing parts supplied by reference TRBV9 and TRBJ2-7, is DSGVTQTPKHLITATGQRVTLRCSPRSGDLSVYWYQQSLDQGLQFLIQYYNGEERAKGNILERFSAQQFPDLHSELNLSSLELGDSALYFCASSVAPGGAYEQYFGPGTRLTVT.

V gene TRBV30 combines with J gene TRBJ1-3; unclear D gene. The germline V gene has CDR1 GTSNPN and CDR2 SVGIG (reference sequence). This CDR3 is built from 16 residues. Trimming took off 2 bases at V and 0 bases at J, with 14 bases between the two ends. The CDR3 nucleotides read TGTGCCTGGAGTCTCCCGGGGTCCATCTCTGGAAACACCATATATTTT. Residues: CAWSLPGSISGNTIYF.

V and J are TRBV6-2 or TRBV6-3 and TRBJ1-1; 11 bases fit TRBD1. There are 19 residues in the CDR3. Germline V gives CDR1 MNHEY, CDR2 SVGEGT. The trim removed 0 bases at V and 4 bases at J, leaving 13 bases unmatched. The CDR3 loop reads CASSYSFSGQGASVTEAFF. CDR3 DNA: TGTGCCAGCAGTTACTCTTTCTCCGGACAGGGGGCGTCGGTCACTGAAGCTTTCTTT.

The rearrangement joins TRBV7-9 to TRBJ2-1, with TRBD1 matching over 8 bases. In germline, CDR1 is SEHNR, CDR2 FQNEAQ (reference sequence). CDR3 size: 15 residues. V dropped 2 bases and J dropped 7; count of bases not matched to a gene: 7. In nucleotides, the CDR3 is TGTGCCAGCAGCTTATCCCAGGGGGCTGATAATGAGCAGTTCTTC. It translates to CASSLSQGADNEQFF.

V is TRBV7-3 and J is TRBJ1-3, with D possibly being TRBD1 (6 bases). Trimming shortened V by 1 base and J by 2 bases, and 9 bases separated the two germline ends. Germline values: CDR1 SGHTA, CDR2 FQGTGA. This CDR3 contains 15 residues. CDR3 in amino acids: CASSLMSGAGNTIYF. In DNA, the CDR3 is TGTGCCAGCAGCTTAATGTCAGGGGCTGGAAACACCATATATTTT.